This TCR beta chain emerged from a study of cytomegalovirus exposure and HLA in healthy donors. The PCR contained 60 Vbeta and 13 Jbeta primers. The table came from immunoSEQ multiplex PCR; TCRdb's copy has only in-frame clones and leaves some out. The data show 100,000 to 150,000 clones, around 76% seen once. This sequence was found in a woman aged 45 to 65 in good health and CMV-seronegative. The sample was PBMCs.

The DNA of the CDR3 is TGTGCCAGCAGTTTCCGCCGACAGGGGATGGGAGCTTTCTTT. This encodes CASSFRRQGMGAFF. The V call is TRBV28, the J call TRBJ1-1; TRBD1 matches at 8 bases. The CDR3 has 14 residues. The germline CDR1 and CDR2 sequences are MDHEN and SYDVKM. With V trimmed by 3 bases and J by 10 bases, 10 bases remained unmatched.